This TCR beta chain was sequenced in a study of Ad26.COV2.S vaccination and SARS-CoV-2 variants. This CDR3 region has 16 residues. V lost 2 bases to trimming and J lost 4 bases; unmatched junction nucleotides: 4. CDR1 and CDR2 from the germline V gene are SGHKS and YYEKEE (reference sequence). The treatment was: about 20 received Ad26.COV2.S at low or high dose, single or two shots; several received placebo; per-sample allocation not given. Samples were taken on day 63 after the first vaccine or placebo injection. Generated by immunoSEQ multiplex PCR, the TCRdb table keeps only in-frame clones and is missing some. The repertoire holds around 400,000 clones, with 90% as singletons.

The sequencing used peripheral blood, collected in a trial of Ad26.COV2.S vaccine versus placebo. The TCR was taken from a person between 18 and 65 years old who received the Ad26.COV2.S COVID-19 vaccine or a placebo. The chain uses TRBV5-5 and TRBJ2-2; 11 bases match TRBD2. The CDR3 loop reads CASSFSGLAGTGELFF. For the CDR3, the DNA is TGTGCCAGCAGCTTCTCCGGACTAGCGGGCACCGGGGAGCTGTTTTTT.